This T cell receptor (beta chain) was sequenced in a study of siplizumab effects on memory and regulatory T cells. About the research overall: Paired mixed lymphocyte reactions compared siplizumab 0.95 to 1 ug/mL against no drug.

Assays covered roughly 9.8 x 10^4 TCR templates per sample. Clones were read by immunoSEQ multiplex PCR, and TCRdb kept only the in-frame ones, dropping some. The sample includes 15,000 to 20,000 clones, approximately 46% seen only once; the top ten take under 5%. Study-level results: Siplizumab, the agent tested, significantly reduced alloreactive sequences traceable to unstimulated CD4+ memory cells. Confirmation was lacking for the suppressive function of proliferating Tregs derived from siplizumab cultures.

This clone occurred a few times. What it recognizes is unknown. As described, mixed lymphocyte reaction cells underwent coculture at 37°C for a duration of 5 to 6 days. This CDR3 spans 14 amino acids. Germline loops: CDR1 SGHRS, CDR2 YFSETQ. V was cut by 0 bases and J by 7 bases, with 13 bases left in between. Sequenced: CFSE-low (dividing) CD4+ T cells sorted from an allogeneic mixed lymphocyte reaction. The sequence derives from a human donor in good health; the cells came from an allogeneic mixed lymphocyte reaction. The chain recombines TRBV5-1 with TRBJ1-2; D gene unclear. The CDR3 sequence: CASSLALGSGGYTF. The CDR3 DNA is TGCGCCAGCAGCTTGGCCCTCGGGAGTGGTGGCTACACCTTC.